This T cell receptor beta chain was recorded in a study of immune cell composition in non-small cell lung cancer. The normal lung sample lay at least 3 cm, and maximally far, from the tumour. Trimming removed 4 bases from V and 4 bases from J, with 19 bases in between. This CDR3 region has 16 residues. CDR1 is SEHNR and CDR2 is FQNEAQ in the germline V gene (reference sequence). Generated by immunoSEQ multiplex PCR, the TCRdb table keeps only in-frame clones and is missing some. The sample shows 2,700 or so clones, about three quarters of them seen only once. These same data were also listed under a study on CD4 T cells in lung cancer.

This receptor was taken from a human donor with non-small cell lung cancer. The material sequenced was non-adjacent lung tissue. This chain connects TRBV7-9 to TRBJ1-1, with D possibly being TRBD1 (5 bases). The CDR3 region is CASSYTAGGMGTEAFF. Written as DNA, the CDR3 is TGTGCCAGCAGCTACACGGCTGGGGGGATGGGCACTGAAGCTTTCTTT.